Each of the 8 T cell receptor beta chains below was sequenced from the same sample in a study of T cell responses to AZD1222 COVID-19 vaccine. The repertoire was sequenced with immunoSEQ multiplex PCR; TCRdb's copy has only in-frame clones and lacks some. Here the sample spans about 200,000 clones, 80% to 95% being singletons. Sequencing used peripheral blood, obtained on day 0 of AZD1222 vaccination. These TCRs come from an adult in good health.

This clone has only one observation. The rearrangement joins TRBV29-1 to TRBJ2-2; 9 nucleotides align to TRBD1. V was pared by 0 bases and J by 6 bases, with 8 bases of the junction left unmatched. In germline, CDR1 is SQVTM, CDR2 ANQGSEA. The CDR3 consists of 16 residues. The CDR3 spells CSVEDHGTGSAGELFF. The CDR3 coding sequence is TGCAGCGTTGAAGATCACGGGACAGGGAGCGCCGGGGAGCTGTTTTTT.

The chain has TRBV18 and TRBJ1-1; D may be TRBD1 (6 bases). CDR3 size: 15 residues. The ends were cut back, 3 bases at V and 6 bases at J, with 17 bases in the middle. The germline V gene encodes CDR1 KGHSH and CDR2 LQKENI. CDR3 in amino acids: CASSPRQAGLSEAFF. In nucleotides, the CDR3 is TGTGCCAGCTCACCGAGACAGGCGGGCCTTTCTGAAGCTTTCTTT.

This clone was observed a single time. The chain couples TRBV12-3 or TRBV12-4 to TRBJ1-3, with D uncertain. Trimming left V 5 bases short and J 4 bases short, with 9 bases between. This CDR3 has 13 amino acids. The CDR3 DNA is TGTGCCAGCAGTCAGACTGAGGGAAACACCATATATTTT. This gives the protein CASSQTEGNTIYF.

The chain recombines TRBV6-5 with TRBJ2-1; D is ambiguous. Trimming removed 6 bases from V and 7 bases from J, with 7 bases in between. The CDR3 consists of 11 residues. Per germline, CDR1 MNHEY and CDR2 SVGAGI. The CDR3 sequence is CASRLTNEQFF. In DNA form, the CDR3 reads TGTGCCAGCAGGCTGACGAATGAGCAGTTCTTC.

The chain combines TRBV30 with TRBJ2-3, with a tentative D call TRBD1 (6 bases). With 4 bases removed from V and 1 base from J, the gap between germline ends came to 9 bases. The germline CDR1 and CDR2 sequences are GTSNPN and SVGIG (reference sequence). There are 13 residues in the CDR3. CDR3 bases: TGTGCCTGGAACAGGGATCGCACAGATACGCAGTATTTT. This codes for CAWNRDRTDTQYF.

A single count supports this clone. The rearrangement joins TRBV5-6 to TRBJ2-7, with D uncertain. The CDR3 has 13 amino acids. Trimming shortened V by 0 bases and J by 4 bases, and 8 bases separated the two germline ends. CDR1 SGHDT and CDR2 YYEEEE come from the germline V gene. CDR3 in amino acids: CASSLDSLYEQYF. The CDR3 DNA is TGTGCCAGCAGCTTGGACTCGCTGTACGAGCAGTACTTC.

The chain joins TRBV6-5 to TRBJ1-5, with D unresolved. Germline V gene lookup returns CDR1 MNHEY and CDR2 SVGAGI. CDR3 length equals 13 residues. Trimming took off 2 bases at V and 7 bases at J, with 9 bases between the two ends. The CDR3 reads CASSYATGQPQHF. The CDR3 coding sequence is TGTGCCAGCAGTTACGCTACTGGGCAGCCCCAGCATTTT.

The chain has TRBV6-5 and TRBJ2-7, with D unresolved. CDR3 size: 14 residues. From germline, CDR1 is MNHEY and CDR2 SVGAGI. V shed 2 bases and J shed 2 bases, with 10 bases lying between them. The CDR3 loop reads CASSYGRSPYEQYF. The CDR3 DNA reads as TGTGCCAGCAGTTACGGGCGGTCCCCCTACGAGCAGTACTTC.